This T cell receptor (beta chain) was profiled in a study of spatial heterogeneity in lung cancer. The wider study: TCR transcript counts in tumor regions correlated strongly with a T cell module score from matched bulk RNA-seq. Study findings and constraints: Intratumoral expanded alpha and beta TCR counts were found to track tumor mutation counts.

A few counts support this clonotype. The antigen is not known. The time point denotes: sample taken at primary tumor resection. TCRs were sequenced from unsorted whole RNA of tumor, nontumor lung or PBMC. A distinct unique molecular identifier was carried by each TCR cDNA molecule. TCRdb reprocessed the 5' RACE reads with MiXCR, giving one entry per CDR3 protein. Among fewer than 9,000 distinct CDR3 sequences listed, 15% to 20% were seen once. The germline CDR1 and CDR2 sequences are SEHNR and FQNEAQ (reference sequence). The CDR3 loop spans 15 amino acids. Unmatched junction bases numbered 9, after V lost 5 bases and J lost 10 bases.

The chain joins TRBV7-9 to TRBJ1-6; 9 bases line up with TRBD1. The receptor's source is a female donor with early-stage non-small cell lung cancer. The sample was lung tumor tissue, taken at surgery. The CDR3 nucleotides read TGTGCCAGCAGCCCTACGGGACAGGGAGACTCACCCCTCCACTTT. Translating it yields CASSPTGQGDSPLHF.